These 6 T cell receptor beta chains were all obtained from the same sample, sequenced in a study of T cell responses to AZD1222 COVID-19 vaccine. This table comes from immunoSEQ multiplex PCR, and its TCRdb copy is limited to in-frame clones, with some not included. In the table there are some 120,000 clones, 70% to 90% of which are singletons. Sequences were derived from peripheral blood, sampled on day 0 of AZD1222 vaccination. These receptor sequences come from an adult in good health.

The chain has TRBV19 and TRBJ2-3; D ambiguous. Per germline, CDR1 LNHDA and CDR2 SQIVND (reference sequence). Trimming removed 4 bases at V and 5 bases at J, with 13 bases between. The length of the CDR3 is 14 residues. This chain's CDR3 is CASSNVTPIDTQYF. In nucleotides, the CDR3 is TGTGCCAGTAGTAACGTTACACCCATAGATACGCAGTATTTT.

The chain is built from TRBV30 and TRBJ1-2; D unclear. Germline lookup yields CDR1 GTSNPN and CDR2 SVGIG (reference sequence). Trimming took 3 bases from V and 1 from J, leaving 9 bases between them. The length of the CDR3 is 13 residues. The CDR3: CAWRGQSNYGYTF. Written as DNA, the CDR3 is TGTGCCTGGAGGGGTCAAAGTAACTATGGCTACACCTTC.

The V gene is TRBV30, the J gene TRBJ2-6, with D unclear. Germline loops: CDR1 GTSNPN, CDR2 SVGIG (reference sequence). The germline V and J ends were trimmed by 1 base and 2 bases, with 3 bases remaining between them. The CDR3 is made up of 13 amino acids. CDR3 sequence reads: CAWSAAGANVLTF. CDR3 nucleotide sequence: TGTGCCTGGAGTGCGGCTGGGGCCAACGTCCTGACTTTC.

This chain links TRBV7-2 with TRBJ2-1; TRBD2 matches 12 bases. CDR3 length equals 16 residues. CDR1 is SGHTA and CDR2 is FQGNSA in the germline V gene. Trimming took 1 base from V and 12 from J; bases not matched to a gene: 10. The CDR3 here is CASSLEASGGARVQFF. CDR3 bases: TGTGCCAGCAGCTTAGAAGCTAGCGGGGGGGCCCGTGTGCAGTTCTTC.

The V gene is TRBV12-3 or TRBV12-4, the J gene TRBJ1-1, with D maybe TRBD1 (6 bases). Trimming left V 0 bases short and J 14 bases short, with 10 bases between. The CDR3 extends over 11 amino acids. CDR3 amino acids: CASSLARTAFF. In DNA form, the CDR3 reads TGTGCCAGCAGTTTAGCAAGGACAGCCTTCTTT.

On this clone: Other DNA sequences in the sample encode the same CDR3. The genes are TRBV5-1 and TRBJ1-3; 11 bases align to TRBD1. The germline CDR1 and CDR2 sequences are SGHRS and YFSETQ. CDR3 length: 16 residues. The trim removed 2 bases at V and 4 bases at J, leaving 5 bases unmatched. CDR3 DNA sequence: TGCGCCAGCAGCTTAGGGACAGGGGGTTCGGGAAACACCATATATTTT. Its translation: CASSLGTGGSGNTIYF.